This TCR beta chain appears in the sequencing data of a study of T cells after yellow fever vaccination. Study-level findings and limits: Although the secondary response was weaker, it peaked faster, at day 5 versus 15. Subsequent to the booster, the majority of primary-vaccination clones reappeared (roughly 97% CD4, 85% to 90% CD8).

The CDR3 has 15 amino acids. V lost 2 bases, J lost 0 bases, and 13 bases lay in between. Germline V gene data show CDR1 as DFQATT and CDR2 as SNEGSKA (reference sequence). This clonotype was seen ten or more times. Its cognate antigen is unknown. TCRdb processed the 5' RACE reads anew with MiXCR; each CDR3 protein has one entry. The sample records roughly 74,000 distinct CDR3 sequences, roughly 6.9% being singletons. The clonotype was recovered from a young man who received the YFV17D yellow fever vaccine. The sample here was CD8+ T cells sorted from PBMCs, taken 4 to 5 days after the first yellow fever vaccination. V gene TRBV20-1 combines with J gene TRBJ2-5; D remains ambiguous. CDR3 nucleotide sequence: TGCAGTGCTAGACCCAGTTGGATCTACCAAGAGACCCAGTACTTC. It is translated as CSARPSWIYQETQYF.